This T cell receptor beta chain stems from a study of radiotherapy plus CTLA-4 blockade in lung cancer. About the research overall: Among enrolled patients, over 15% responded and 31% achieved disease control.

Alongside CTLA-4 blockade with ipilimumab, patients with chemo-refractory metastatic non-small-cell lung cancer received focal radiation. Remarks on this clone: The antigen remains undetermined.

The study's findings and limits: Reports identified early blood T cell clone dynamics, with interferon-beta, as the best response predictor. Subsequent to radiotherapy plus ipilimumab, tumor-derived TCR clones underwent expansion in blood.

Repertoires were generated with immunoSEQ multiplex PCR, while TCRdb's copy carries only in-frame clones and drops some. Of 80,000 or so clones in the sample, over 70% were seen once. This CDR3 is built from 15 residues. Between the trimmed V and J ends, which lost 2 bases and 2 bases, there was a span of 12 bases. CDR1 LNHNV and CDR2 YYDKDF come from the germline V gene (reference sequence). This specimen was peripheral blood, taken from a patient treated with radiotherapy plus ipilimumab. The receptor was isolated from a human donor with non-small cell lung cancer whose response to radiotherapy plus ipilimumab could not be evaluated. Some clones in this sample may be carry-over from other donors' samples. J is TRBJ1-1 and V is TRBV15; D uncertain. CDR3: CATSRHGERNTEAFF. The CDR3, as DNA: TGTGCCACCAGCAGACACGGTGAAAGAAACACTGAAGCTTTCTTT.